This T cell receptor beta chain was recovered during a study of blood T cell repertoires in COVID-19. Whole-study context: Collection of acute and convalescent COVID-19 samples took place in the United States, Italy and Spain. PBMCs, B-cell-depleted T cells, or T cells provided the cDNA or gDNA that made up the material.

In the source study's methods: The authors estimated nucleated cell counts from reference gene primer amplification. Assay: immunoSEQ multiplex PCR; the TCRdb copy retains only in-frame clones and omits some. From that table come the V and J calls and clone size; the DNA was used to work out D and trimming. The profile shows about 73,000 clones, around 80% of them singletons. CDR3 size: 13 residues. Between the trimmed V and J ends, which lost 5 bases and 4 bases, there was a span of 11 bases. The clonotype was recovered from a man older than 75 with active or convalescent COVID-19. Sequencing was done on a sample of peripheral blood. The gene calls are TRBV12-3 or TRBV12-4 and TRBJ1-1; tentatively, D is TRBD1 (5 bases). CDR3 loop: CASSPIRGTEAFF. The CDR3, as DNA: TGTGCCAGCAGTCCCATAAGGGGCACTGAAGCTTTCTTT.